The T cell receptor beta chain described here comes from a study of blood T cell repertoires in COVID-19. Study in general: The United States, Italy and Spain were the sources of the acute and convalescent COVID-19 samples. Nucleic acid was either cDNA or gDNA, and it came from T cells, B-cell-depleted T cells, or PBMCs.

V lost 1 base and J lost 5, with 18 bases in between. This CDR3 has 17 amino acids. The germline V gene has CDR1 LGHDT and CDR2 YNNKEL (reference sequence). Assay used: immunoSEQ multiplex PCR; TCRdb lists only in-frame clones, some missing. The sample lists fewer than 70,000 clones; roughly 88% were seen once. The V and J genes are TRBV3-1 (or the pseudogene TRBV3-2) and TRBJ1-5; D call uncertain. Sequenced sample: peripheral blood. The TCR originated in a human donor in a cohort sampled during active COVID-19. For the CDR3, the DNA is TGTGCCAGCAGCCAAGTAGAGGCCACGCCGGTCGATCAGCCCCAGCATTTT. It yields the protein CASSQVEATPVDQPQHF.